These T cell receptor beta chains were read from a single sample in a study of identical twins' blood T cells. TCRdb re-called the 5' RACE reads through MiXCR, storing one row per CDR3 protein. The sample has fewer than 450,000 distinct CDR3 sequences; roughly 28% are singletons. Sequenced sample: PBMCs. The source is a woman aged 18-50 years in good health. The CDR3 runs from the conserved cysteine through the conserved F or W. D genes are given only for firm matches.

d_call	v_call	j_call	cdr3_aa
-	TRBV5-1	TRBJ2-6	CASKNSGANVLTF
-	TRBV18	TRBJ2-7	CAGSPPVSYEQYF
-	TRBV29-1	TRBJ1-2	CSATLSGEEFNYGYTF
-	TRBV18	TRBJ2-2	CASSPPGNTGELFF
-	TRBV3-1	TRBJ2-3	CASSQQIAGDTQYF
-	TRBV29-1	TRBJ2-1	CSVRLNNEQFF
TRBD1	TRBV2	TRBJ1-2	CASRSEVGQFHGYTF
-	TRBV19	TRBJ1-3	CASSGGHGSGNTIYF
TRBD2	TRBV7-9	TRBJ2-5	CASSFFGLARQETQYF
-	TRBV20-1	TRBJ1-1	CSAGAPGRMTEAFF
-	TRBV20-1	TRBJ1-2	CSAETGINYGYTF
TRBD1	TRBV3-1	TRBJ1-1	CASSHGQARTEAFF
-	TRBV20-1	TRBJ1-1	CSARDNSEAFF
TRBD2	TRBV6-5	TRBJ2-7	CASTPKGGAYEQYF
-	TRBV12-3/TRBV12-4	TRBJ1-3	CASSPAGRTRNTIYF
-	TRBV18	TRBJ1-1	CASSPSWDATTEAFF
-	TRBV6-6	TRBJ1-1	CASSFSTDTEAFF
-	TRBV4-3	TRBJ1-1	CASSQATWRPEAFF
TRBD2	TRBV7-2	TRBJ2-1	CASSHGLAINEQFF
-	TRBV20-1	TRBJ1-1	CSARDRQTQSEAFF
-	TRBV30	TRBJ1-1	CAWSGVTEAFF
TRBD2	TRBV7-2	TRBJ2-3	CASSLAAGASTDTQYF
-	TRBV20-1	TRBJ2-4	CSAKGAGVIQYF
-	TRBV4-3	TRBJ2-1	CASSPYNEQDNEQFF
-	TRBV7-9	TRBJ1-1	CASTVPSGTEAFF
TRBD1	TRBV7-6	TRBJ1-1	CAISLTGGENTEAFF
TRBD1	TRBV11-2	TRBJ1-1	CASSFSGGFTEAFF
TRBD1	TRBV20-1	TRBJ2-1	CSALGQGRLGGYNEQFF
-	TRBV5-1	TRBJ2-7	CASSLVPHYEQYF